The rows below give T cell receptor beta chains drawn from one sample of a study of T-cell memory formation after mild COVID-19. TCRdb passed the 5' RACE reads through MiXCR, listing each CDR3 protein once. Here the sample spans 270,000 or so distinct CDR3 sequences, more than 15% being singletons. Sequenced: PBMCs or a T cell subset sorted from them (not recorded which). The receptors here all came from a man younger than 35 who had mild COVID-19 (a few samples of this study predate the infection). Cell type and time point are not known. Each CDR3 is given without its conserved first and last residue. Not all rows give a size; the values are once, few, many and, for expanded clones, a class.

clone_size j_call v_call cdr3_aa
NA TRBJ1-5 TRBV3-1 ASSQGEPGDTHQPQH
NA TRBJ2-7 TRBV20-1 SATSSRVYSYEQY
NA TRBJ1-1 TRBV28 ASSLFPGQRNTEAF
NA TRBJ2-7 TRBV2 ASSSGVRDYEQY
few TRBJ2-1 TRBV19 ASSIDSSSYNEQF
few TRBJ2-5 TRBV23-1 ASSLRGDETQY
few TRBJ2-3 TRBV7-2 ASSLSRQDTQY
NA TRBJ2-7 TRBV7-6 ASSLEAEQY
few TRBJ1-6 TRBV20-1 SARGGMIGSPLH
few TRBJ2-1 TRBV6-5 ASRTTSGVGEQF
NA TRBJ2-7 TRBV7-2 ASSPRARGPSYEQY
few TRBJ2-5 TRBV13 ASSIGLAGFQETQY
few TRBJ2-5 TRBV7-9 ASSLAGPSKTQY
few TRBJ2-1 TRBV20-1 SASERTSGGDEQF
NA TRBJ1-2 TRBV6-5 ASSYLRANYGYT
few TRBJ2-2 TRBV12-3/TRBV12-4 ASSLLDRGTGELF
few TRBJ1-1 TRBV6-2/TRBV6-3 ASSQVTGGDNTEAF
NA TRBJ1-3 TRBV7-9 ASNSGGGQHSGNTIY
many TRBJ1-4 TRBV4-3 ASSQEATWTGGNEKLF
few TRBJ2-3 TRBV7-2 ASSAGSDTQY
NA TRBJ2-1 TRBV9 ASSPDWGSEQF
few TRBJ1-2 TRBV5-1 ASSTGQAINYGYT
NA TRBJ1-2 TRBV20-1 SASDRGQRNYGYT
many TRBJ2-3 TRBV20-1 SAIRGVTDTQY
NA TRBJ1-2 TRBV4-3 ASSQGGSYGYT
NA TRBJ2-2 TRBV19 ASSIQGLENTGELF
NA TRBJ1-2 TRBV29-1 SVAEDYGYT
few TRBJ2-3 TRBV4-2 ASSQDITGGRSDTQY
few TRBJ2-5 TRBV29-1 SVDETTETQY
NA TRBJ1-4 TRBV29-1 SVSKGGENEKLF
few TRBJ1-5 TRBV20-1 SARDRGKRPQH
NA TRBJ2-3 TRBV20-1 SAEVAGATDTQY
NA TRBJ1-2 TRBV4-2 ASSHEDRLGGYT
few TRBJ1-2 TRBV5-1 ASSPQDLFGLT
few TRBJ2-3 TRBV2 ASSQGPIQTQY
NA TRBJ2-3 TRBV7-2 ASSLGPHRYITDTQY
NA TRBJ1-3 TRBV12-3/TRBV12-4 ASSPKESIY
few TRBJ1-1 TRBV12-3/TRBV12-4 ASSFDGVNTEAF
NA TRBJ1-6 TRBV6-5 ASSYLQGDNSPLH
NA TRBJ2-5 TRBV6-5 ASSYTTGTWRETQY
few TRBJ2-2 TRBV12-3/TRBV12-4 ASRLTGTGDTGELF
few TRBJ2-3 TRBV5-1 ASSFPRDLGTDTQY
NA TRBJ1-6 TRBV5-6 ASSSGWDSPLH
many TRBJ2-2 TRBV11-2 ASRIRAGELF
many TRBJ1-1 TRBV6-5 ASSYSFSGGTMTEAF
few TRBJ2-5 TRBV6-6 ASSYPREGEETQY
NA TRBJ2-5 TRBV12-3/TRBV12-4 ASSGGRTQY
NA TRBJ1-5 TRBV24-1 ATSSDTNQPQH
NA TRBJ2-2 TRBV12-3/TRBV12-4 ASSLAGGPGELF
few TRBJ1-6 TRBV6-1 ASSAGPLEFRINSPLH
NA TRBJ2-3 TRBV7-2 ASRRTVTWGDTQY
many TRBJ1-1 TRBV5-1 ASSFTGNTEAF